These 30 T cell receptor beta chains originate from one sample sequenced in a study of blood T cells in healthy people across ages. Using a J-beta primer mix together with a sample-barcoded 5' primer, a second PCR was run for roughly 6 to 11 cycles. TCRdb independently ran MiXCR on the 5' RACE reads; one entry per CDR3 protein. This sample has about a million distinct CDR3 sequences, with 51% found just once. Sequencing used blood. Every receptor here comes from a woman aged 60-75 years in good health.

Regarding this clonotype: The germline gene is not matched at one end of the junction; a read error may be the cause. V is TRBV15 and J is TRBJ2-7; D uncertain. The CDR3 length is 13 residues. Germline CDR1 reads LNHNV; CDR2 reads YYDKDF (reference sequence). CDR3 in DNA: TGTGCCACCAGCCCAGGAAGCTCCTGCGAGCAGTACTTC. This gives the protein CATSPGSSCEQYF.

The rearrangement uses TRBV7-2 and TRBJ2-1; the D gene is possibly TRBD1 (6 bases). The V gene's germline CDR1 is SGHTA and CDR2 FQGNSA. The CDR3 loop spans 15 amino acids. Trimming shortened V by 6 bases and J by 0 bases, and 12 bases separated the two germline ends. The CDR3 loop is CASRTKDSSYNEQFF. In DNA, the CDR3 is TGTGCCAGCAGAACGAAGGACAGCTCCTACAATGAGCAGTTCTTC. Full variable domain (remainder filled in from reference TRBV7-2 and TRBJ2-1): GAGVSQSPSNKVTEKGKDVELRCDPISGHTALYWYRQSLGQGLEFLIYFQGNSAPDKSGLPSDRFSAERTGGSVSTLTIQRTQQEDSAVYLCASRTKDSSYNEQFFGPGTRLTVL.

This clonotype was detected ten times or more. The chain is built from TRBV7-9 and TRBJ2-1; no firm D call. Trimming cost V 4 bases and J 3 bases, with 10 bases left between them. This CDR3 has 14 residues. Germline V CDR1 and CDR2: SEHNR, FQNEAQ (reference sequence). The CDR3 loop is CASSSGSYYNEQFF. The CDR3 bases are TGTGCCAGCAGCTCAGGATCCTACTACAATGAGCAGTTCTTC.

The chain couples TRBV6-1 to TRBJ2-7, with 9 positions matching TRBD2. The end of the DNA fits TRBJ2-5 better, so the J call may be wrong. CDR3 length equals 16 residues. Germline loops: CDR1 MNHNS, CDR2 SASEGT. The chain's CDR3 is CASIPEGTSRQETQYF. As DNA, the CDR3 is TGTGCCAGCATCCCTGAGGGGACTAGCAGGCAAGAGACCCAGTACTTC.

The J gene is TRBJ2-1, the V gene TRBV7-3; D not resolved. The germline CDR1 and CDR2 sequences are SGHTA and FQGTGA. CDR3 length: 16 amino acids. V dropped 1 base and J dropped 2 bases, with 12 bases sitting between them. Written as DNA, the CDR3 is TGTGCCAGCAGCTTAATCAGGACCGCAACCTACAATGAGCAGTTCTTC. Its translation is CASSLIRTATYNEQFF.

A few counts support this clonotype. V is TRBV7-2 and J is TRBJ2-4; possible D gene TRBD2, 5 bases. The V end was cut by 1 base, the J end by 9 bases, with 16 bases between. CDR1 and CDR2 from the germline V gene are SGHTA and FQGNSA. The CDR3 covers 15 residues. As DNA, the CDR3 is TGTGCCAGCAGCTTAGGGACCCCCCCGGGGAGCATTCAGTACTTC. Translation gives CASSLGTPPGSIQYF.

The gene calls are TRBV9 and TRBJ2-2; 13 bases line up with TRBD2. After removal of 3 bases from V and 9 bases from J, the junction contained 11 bases not matched to a gene. The germline V gene has CDR1 SGDLS and CDR2 YYNGEE. This CDR3 has 17 residues. For the CDR3, the DNA is TGTGCCAGCAGCGCGACTAGCGGGAGGAACCCTCACAGGGAGCTGTTTTTT. This translates into CASSATSGRNPHRELFF.

The chain carries TRBV6-5 and TRBJ1-5; TRBD1 matches 7 bases. The CDR3 is 14 amino acids. Losses at the gene ends were 6 bases for V and 3 bases for J; bases not matched to a gene: 5. Germline loops: CDR1 MNHEY, CDR2 SVGAGI. The CDR3 spells CASSRDSLNQPQHF. The CDR3 DNA follows: TGTGCCAGCAGCCGGGACAGCCTCAATCAGCCCCAGCATTTT.

The chain uses TRBV7-8 and TRBJ1-1; D gene unclear. The CDR3 loop spans 14 amino acids. Germline values: CDR1 SGHVS, CDR2 FQNEAQ. V was trimmed by 6 bases and J by 1 base, leaving 12 bases between them. CDR3 sequence (DNA): TGTGCCAGCAGATGGCAGGTTTCGAACACTGAAGCTTTCTTT. As protein: CASRWQVSNTEAFF.

This clonotype was seen a handful of times. The chain combines TRBV12-3 or TRBV12-4 with TRBJ2-7, with a tentative D call TRBD1 (5 bases). V was trimmed by 6 bases and J by 7 bases, leaving 22 bases between them. This CDR3 spans 15 amino acids. The CDR3 nucleotides are TGTGCCAGCAGCCCCTCGGAAGGGGCTTTCTCTGAGCAGTACTTC. It codes for CASSPSEGAFSEQYF.

This clonotype was seen only a few times. The J gene is TRBJ1-2, the V gene TRBV20-1; perhaps TRBD1 as D (6 bases). The germline gives CDR1 DFQATT, CDR2 SNEGSKA (reference sequence). The V and J ends lost 3 bases and 3 bases respectively, with 11 bases between them. The CDR3 sequence is 13 residues long. CDR3 protein: CSASLTGYYGYTF. Here the CDR3 DNA reads TGCAGTGCTAGCCTGACAGGATACTATGGCTACACCTTC.

CDR3 nucleotide sequence: TGTGCCAGCAGTTACTCAGCGGTGATAGATACGCAGTATTTT. This translates into CASSYSAVIDTQYF. This chain connects TRBV6-2 or TRBV6-3 to TRBJ2-3; D might be TRBD2 (5 bases). The germline V gene encodes CDR1 MNHEY and CDR2 SVGEGT. The CDR3 loop spans 14 amino acids. V was shortened by 0 bases and J by 5 bases, with 9 bases between the two germline ends.

The J gene is TRBJ1-2, the V gene TRBV7-9, with TRBD1 matching over 12 bases. CDR1 is SEHNR, CDR2 FQNEAQ, per germline (reference sequence). After removal of 1 base from V and 7 bases from J, the junction contained 7 bases not matched to a gene. This CDR3 has 16 residues. This chain's CDR3 is CASSLDPGQGAPGYTF. For the CDR3, the DNA is TGTGCCAGCAGCTTAGATCCGGGACAGGGGGCGCCTGGCTACACCTTC.

CDR3 in DNA: TGTGCCAGCAGCGTGGGGTCGTCGGTTAATCAGCCCCAGCATTTT. Its protein is CASSVGSSVNQPQHF. The genes are TRBV9 and TRBJ1-5; D unresolved. V was pared by 2 bases and J by 4 bases, with 13 bases between. Germline CDR1 is SGDLS and CDR2 is YYNGEE. CDR3 length equals 15 residues.

As for this clonotype: At one of its ends the junction is not consistent with the germline gene, which may arise from a read error. The chain carries TRBV7-2 and TRBJ2-3; weak D call: TRBD1 (5 bases). The CDR3 runs 13 residues. The germline V gene has CDR1 SGHTA and CDR2 FQGNSA. CDR3 DNA sequence: TGTGCCAGCAGCTTAGTTCGCACAGGTACGCAGTATTTT. The encoded protein is CASSLVRTGTQYF.

The chain carries TRBV6-5 and TRBJ1-4, with 8 bases aligning to TRBD1. The V gene end was trimmed by 3 bases and the J gene end by 8 bases; junction bases not matched to a gene: 11. Germline V lookup: CDR1 MNHEY, CDR2 SVGAGI. The CDR3 length is 16 residues. CDR3 sequence (DNA): TGTGCCAGCAGTTATCTGCTTTATACAGGGGGAGAAAAACTGTTTTTT. Translation: CASSYLLYTGGEKLFF.

CDR3 nucleotide sequence: TGTGCCAGCAGCCAAGAACCTGCGGGAGGGAACACCGGGGAGCTGTTTTTT. The encoded protein is CASSQEPAGGNTGELFF. V gene TRBV4-2 combines with J gene TRBJ2-2, with TRBD2 matching 8 bases. Germline lookup yields CDR1 LGHNA and CDR2 YNFKEQ. The length of the CDR3 is 17 residues. After removal of 0 bases from V and 1 base from J, the junction contained 4 bases not matched to a gene.

The sample holds one count of this clonotype. The junction departs from germline at one end; a sequencing error may be responsible. The gene calls are TRBV7-2 and TRBJ2-7; 14 bases map to TRBD2. From germline, CDR1 is SGHTA and CDR2 FQGNSA. The CDR3 sequence is 16 residues long. CDR3 in DNA: TGTGCCGGCAGCCCCCCGGGACTAGCGGGAGTCTACGAGCAGTACTTC. It yields the protein CAGSPPGLAGVYEQYF.

The chain joins TRBV18 to TRBJ2-3; D is possibly TRBD2 (5 bases). Germline CDR1 KGHSH, CDR2 LQKENI. Trimming pared 3 bases from V and 2 bases from J, leaving 21 bases between. The CDR3 has 18 residues. The CDR3 DNA reads TGTGCCAGCTCACCGCTAGCCGAATCCAGCAGAAACACAGATACGCAGTATTTT. Amino acids: CASSPLAESSRNTDTQYF.

This chain joins TRBV28 and TRBJ2-1; D is unresolved. Between the trimmed V and J ends, which lost 5 bases and 6 bases, there was a span of 8 bases. CDR1 is MDHEN and CDR2 is SYDVKM in the germline V gene. The CDR3 has 12 residues. The CDR3 reads CASSARINEQFF. CDR3 bases: TGTGCCAGCAGTGCCCGGATCAATGAGCAGTTCTTC. The whole variable domain, filled in from reference TRBV28 and TRBJ2-1, reads DVKVTQSSRYLVKRTGEKVFLECVQDMDHENMFWYRQDPGLGLRLIYFSYDVKMKEKGDIPEGYSVSREKKERFSLILESASTNQTSMYLCASSARINEQFFGPGTRLTVL.

CDR3 coding DNA: TGTGCCAGCAGTTGCGGCGGGAGTCGCAATGAGCAGTTCTTC. Translating it yields CASSCGGSRNEQFF. The chain employs TRBV6-6 and TRBJ2-1, with 7 bases aligning to TRBD2. The length of the CDR3 is 14 residues. Germline CDR1 MNHNY, CDR2 SVGAGI (reference sequence). The V and J ends lost 4 bases and 6 bases, in that order; junction bases with no gene match: 6.

This clonotype was observed a handful of times. The DNA of the CDR3 is TGCGCCAGCAGTCCTCGTCACAACTCCTACGAGCAGTACTTC. Amino acid sequence: CASSPRHNSYEQYF. This rearrangement joins TRBV5-1 to TRBJ2-7; D unclear. V was cut by 5 bases and J by 0 bases, with 12 bases left in between. Germline CDR1 and CDR2: SGHRS and YFSETQ. This CDR3 comprises 14 residues.

The rearrangement joins TRBV9 to TRBJ2-1; 7 bases are shared with TRBD2. The V gene's germline CDR1 is SGDLS and CDR2 YYNGEE. The CDR3 runs 15 residues. The V gene end was trimmed by 4 bases and the J gene end by 0 bases; junction bases not matched to a gene: 4. The CDR3 DNA follows: TGTGCCAGCAGCCCAGCGGGAAGCTCCTACAATGAGCAGTTCTTC. Translating it yields CASSPAGSSYNEQFF.

With respect to this clonotype: One end of the junction does not line up with germline, which may come from a read error. The chain recombines TRBV12-3 or TRBV12-4 with TRBJ2-1; D may match TRBD1 or TRBD2 (5 bases each). The CDR3 contains 14 residues. CDR3 residues: CAGSLGRTVNEQFF. CDR3 coding DNA: TGTGCCGGCAGCCTGGGACGGACCGTCAATGAGCAGTTCTTC.

This chain links TRBV20-1 with TRBJ2-1, with D possibly being TRBD2 (8 bases). Germline V gives CDR1 DFQATT, CDR2 SNEGSKA (reference sequence). CDR3 length: 15 amino acids. The ends were cut back, 6 bases at V and 8 bases at J, with 23 bases in the middle. This chain's CDR3 is CSARGGREVSDEQFF. DNA for the CDR3: TGCAGTGCCAGGGGGGGGCGGGAGGTGTCAGATGAGCAGTTCTTC.

This clonotype showed up just a few times. V usage is TRBV28 and J usage is TRBJ2-5; TRBD2 is a possible D gene (5 bases). Deletions cut 8 bases from V and 2 bases from J, with 12 bases between. Germline V CDR1 and CDR2: MDHEN, SYDVKM. The CDR3 is 13 amino acids. The CDR3 loop reads CASRRLGQETQYF. The CDR3, as DNA: TGTGCCAGCCGGAGGTTAGGACAAGAGACCCAGTACTTC.

The rearrangement joins TRBV27 to TRBJ1-2; D call uncertain. Germline V lookup: CDR1 MNHEY, CDR2 SMNVEV (reference sequence). V gave up 3 bases and J gave up 8 bases, with 22 bases separating them. The CDR3 is 16 amino acids. Written as DNA, the CDR3 is TGTGCCAGCAGTTTGATGGGCACAGCCCACTTTGCGGGCTACACCTTC. Its translation: CASSLMGTAHFAGYTF.

V and J are TRBV7-6 and TRBJ2-7; 8 nucleotides agree with TRBD2. V shed 1 base and J 4 bases; nucleotides not matched to a gene: 12. Germline V CDR1 and CDR2: SGHVS, FNYEAQ. The CDR3 sequence is 17 residues long. The CDR3 DNA reads as TGTGCCAGCAGCTTAGGCGGTAGCGGGATTACTATTTACGAGCAGTACTTC. Protein sequence: CASSLGGSGITIYEQYF.

The V gene is TRBV6-2 or TRBV6-3, the J gene TRBJ2-5, with D perhaps being TRBD1 or TRBD2 (5 bases each). There are 13 residues in the CDR3. Germline CDR1 reads MNHEY; CDR2 reads SVGEGT. With 7 bases removed from V and 5 bases from J, the gap between germline ends came to 14 bases. DNA for the CDR3: TGTGCCAGCATCCAGAGGGGATGGGAGACCCAGTACTTC. Protein sequence: CASIQRGWETQYF.

In its sample, this clonotype was seen once. The CDR3 coding sequence is TGCAGCGTTGAAGCAGGGGATACGCAGTATTTT. Its protein product is CSVEAGDTQYF. The chain carries TRBV29-1 and TRBJ2-3, with D possibly being TRBD1 (5 bases). The V end was cut by 1 base, the J end by 6 bases, with 5 bases between. The CDR3 spans 11 residues. Germline V gene lookup returns CDR1 SQVTM and CDR2 ANQGSEA.